The sample holds a few counts of the clone carrying this T cell receptor beta chain. Its antigen is unidentified. TCRdb processed the 5' RACE reads anew with MiXCR; each CDR3 protein has one entry. Of 85,000 to 90,000 distinct CDR3 sequences listed, roughly 27% are singletons. The CDR3 runs 14 residues. Trimming removed 6 bases at V and 4 bases at J, with 16 bases between. This entry belongs to a study of CD8 T cells in ankylosing spondylitis. The study, taken as a whole, reports: It appeared that ankylosing spondylitis blood was characterized by a TCR beta motif of eight highly homologous variants.

Sequencing was done on a sample of blood, either unsorted or a sorted T cell fraction (not recorded which). The TCR originated in a male donor with ankylosing spondylitis or in good health (not recorded which). The chain couples TRBV12-3 or TRBV12-4 to TRBJ2-7; no definite D call. CDR3 DNA: TGTGCCAGCAGCCGGAGTAGTGGGCCGTACGAGCAGTACGTC. Amino acid sequence: CASSRSSGPYEQYV.